The 26 T cell receptor beta chains below come from one sample, sequenced in a study of T cell repertoires in cytomegalovirus infection. TCRdb re-derived calls from the reads in MiXCR, one entry per CDR3 protein. The table includes about 52,000 distinct CDR3 sequences, 15% to 20% detected once. The antigens of these receptors remain unknown. The starting material was CD8+ T cells from cultured PBMCs, obtained from culture after CMV antigen stimulation. These receptor sequences come from a human donor in good health (CMV status not recorded). Some clones in this sample may be carry-over from other donors' samples.

The chain couples TRBV24-1 to TRBJ1-1, with 7 bases fitting TRBD1. Germline V gene data show CDR1 as KGHDR and CDR2 as SFDVKD. This CDR3 is 15 amino acids long. After removal of 5 bases from V and 5 bases from J, the junction contained 10 bases not matched to a gene. CDR3 in amino acids: CATSVSRTGRTEAFF. CDR3 DNA sequence: TGTGCCACCAGTGTTTCTAGGACAGGAAGGACTGAAGCTTTCTTT.

The J gene is TRBJ1-1, the V gene TRBV7-2; TRBD1 is a possible D gene (6 bases). Germline lookup yields CDR1 SGHTA and CDR2 FQGNSA. The CDR3 is made up of 15 amino acids. The germline V and J ends were trimmed by 4 bases and 3 bases, with 15 bases remaining between them. DNA of the CDR3: TGTGCCAGCAGCTCAGGGGTCTGGGGGGACACTGAAGCTTTCTTT. Translation gives CASSSGVWGDTEAFF.

This clonotype turned up a few times. The chain carries TRBV7-8 and TRBJ1-5; tentatively, D is TRBD1 (5 bases). CDR3 length: 15 amino acids. Per germline, CDR1 SGHVS and CDR2 FQNEAQ. V was pared by 3 bases and J by 1 base, with 10 bases between. For the CDR3, the DNA is TGTGCCAGCAGCTTGTGGGGGGGAAGCAATCAGCCCCAGCATTTT. It translates to CASSLWGGSNQPQHF.

This chain uses TRBV15 with TRBJ1-4; D gene uncertain. Per germline, CDR1 LNHNV and CDR2 YYDKDF (reference sequence). CDR3 length equals 13 residues. Trimming shortened V by 2 bases and J by 8 bases, and 9 bases separated the two germline ends. CDR3 nucleotide sequence: TGTGCCACCAGCAGAATAAGGCTGGAAAAACTGTTTTTT. It codes for CATSRIRLEKLFF.

The chain employs TRBV15 and TRBJ2-7; TRBD1 or TRBD2 may be the D gene (5 bases each). Germline-derived CDR1 and CDR2 are LNHNV and YYDKDF (reference sequence). Trimming took off 1 base at V and 3 bases at J, with 22 bases between the two ends. The CDR3 is made up of 18 amino acids. The CDR3, as DNA: TGTGCCACCAGCAGAGTTGATGGGTTGGGGACCCGCCGCTACGAGCAGTACTTC. Amino acid sequence: CATSRVDGLGTRRYEQYF.

The chain has TRBV9 and TRBJ2-5; the D gene is possibly TRBD2 (7 bases). Germline V gene data show CDR1 as SGDLS and CDR2 as YYNGEE. Trimming pared 2 bases from V and 4 bases from J, leaving 12 bases between. The length of the CDR3 is 14 residues. CDR3: CASSVSGGLETQYF. For the CDR3, the DNA is TGTGCCAGCAGCGTGTCGGGGGGCTTAGAGACCCAGTACTTC.

This clonotype came up a few times. The rearrangement joins TRBV24-1 to TRBJ2-1, with 11 nucleotides matching TRBD1. The CDR3 is 15 amino acids. Losses at the gene ends were 6 bases for V and 10 bases for J; bases not matched to a gene: 10. Germline values: CDR1 KGHDR, CDR2 SFDVKD. CDR3 residues: CATSTRGQGVREQFF. DNA of the CDR3: TGTGCCACCAGTACACGGGGACAGGGGGTCCGGGAGCAGTTCTTC.

This clonotype was seen a few times. The V call is TRBV29-1, the J call TRBJ1-2; D not resolved. The germline CDR1 and CDR2 sequences are SQVTM and ANQGSEA. The V end was cut by 3 bases, the J end by 3 bases, with 23 bases between. The CDR3 is 17 residues long. The CDR3 DNA follows: TGCAGCGTTGAGGATACCAGGCTCATAACGGGAGACTATGGCTACACCTTC. It yields the protein CSVEDTRLITGDYGYTF.

The chain carries TRBV9 and TRBJ2-7; the D gene is possibly TRBD2 (5 bases). V was shortened by 4 bases and J by 3 bases, with 8 bases between the two germline ends. This CDR3 is 12 amino acids long. Germline V gene lookup returns CDR1 SGDLS and CDR2 YYNGEE. The CDR3 nucleotides read TGTGCCAGCAGCCGGGATGACTACGAGCAGTACTTC. Translating gives CASSRDDYEQYF.

This chain connects TRBV6-1 to TRBJ2-7; the D is unclear. Between the trimmed V and J ends, which lost 4 bases and 0 bases, there was a span of 10 bases. The CDR3 has 14 amino acids. Germline lookup yields CDR1 MNHNS and CDR2 SASEGT. As DNA, the CDR3 is TGTGCCAGCAGTGCCGTTCCCTTCTCCTACGAGCAGTACTTC. Encoded protein: CASSAVPFSYEQYF.

The V and J genes are TRBV7-9 and TRBJ2-5; the D gene is possibly TRBD2 (5 bases). The CDR3 runs 14 residues. V was cut by 6 bases and J by 3 bases, with 14 bases left in between. Germline CDR1 and CDR2: SEHNR and FQNEAQ (reference sequence). The CDR3, as DNA: TGTGCCAGCAGGTCCCGACTGGGAGAAGAGACCCAGTACTTC. It codes for CASRSRLGEETQYF.

In its sample, this clonotype was seen a few times. The rearrangement uses TRBV11-2 and TRBJ2-5, with 9 bases fitting TRBD2. CDR1 is SGHAT and CDR2 is FQNNGV in the germline V gene. Losses at the gene ends were 5 bases for V and 4 bases for J; bases not matched to a gene: 5. CDR3 size: 14 residues. CDR3 loop: CASSDGLASETQYF. The CDR3 nucleotides read TGTGCCAGCAGCGACGGACTAGCGTCAGAGACCCAGTACTTC.

Turning to this clonotype: The junction differs from germline at one of its ends, possibly a read error. The chain joins TRBV11-2 to TRBJ2-3; TRBD1 is a possible D gene (5 bases). Per germline, CDR1 SGHAT and CDR2 FQNNGV. There are 15 residues in the CDR3. The CDR3 region is CASSLGGVSRDTQYF. The CDR3 region has the DNA TGTGCCAGCAGCTTAGGGGGCGTTAGCAGAGATACGCAGTATTTT.

This clonotype was detected a few times. This chain joins TRBV6-2 or TRBV6-3 and TRBJ1-5; a weak D match, TRBD1 (5 bases). There are 15 residues in the CDR3. The V gene lost 2 bases and the J gene lost 2 bases, with 10 bases spanning the gap. CDR1 MNHEY and CDR2 SVGEGT come from the germline V gene. CDR3 coding DNA: TGTGCCAGCAGTTACGTTGGGACGGGCAATCAGCCCCAGCATTTT. It is translated as CASSYVGTGNQPQHF.

The chain recombines TRBV6-4 with TRBJ1-2, with D uncertain. Germline loops: CDR1 MRHNA, CDR2 SNTAGT. This CDR3 has 15 amino acids. The V and J ends lost 2 bases and 4 bases respectively, with 14 bases between them. The CDR3 DNA is TGTGCCAGCAGTGACCGACCGGGTATCTTCTATGGCTACACCTTC. It specifies CASSDRPGIFYGYTF.

The chain uses TRBV4-1 and TRBJ2-2; D possibly matches TRBD1 or TRBD2 (6 bases each). CDR3 size: 15 residues. Trimming stripped 0 bases from V and 3 bases from J, with 8 bases between. The V gene's germline CDR1 is MGHRA and CDR2 YSYEKL. CDR3 DNA sequence: TGCGCCAGCAGCCAAGACGGGGGCTACACCGGGGAGCTGTTTTTT. It is translated as CASSQDGGYTGELFF.

This chain joins TRBV7-2 and TRBJ1-1; D gene unclear. The CDR3 runs 12 residues. Trimming removed 5 bases from V and 5 bases from J, with 9 bases in between. Germline V gene lookup returns CDR1 SGHTA and CDR2 FQGNSA. The CDR3 sequence is CASSAGETEAFF. CDR3 in DNA: TGTGCCAGCAGCGCCGGTGAGACTGAAGCTTTCTTT.

The chain employs TRBV7-9 and TRBJ1-6, with unresolved D. Germline CDR1 SEHNR, CDR2 FQNEAQ (reference sequence). This CDR3 is built from 16 residues. V lost 1 base and J 2 bases, leaving 9 bases between the germline ends. Written as DNA, the CDR3 is TGTGCCAGCAGCTTAGATCGGCGGGCCTATAATTCACCCCTCCACTTT. Protein: CASSLDRRAYNSPLHF.

The chain couples TRBV6-1 to TRBJ1-5; D possibly corresponds to TRBD1 (5 bases). V was trimmed by 0 bases and J by 5 bases, leaving 17 bases between them. The germline CDR1 and CDR2 sequences are MNHNS and SASEGT. The CDR3 contains 17 residues. As DNA, the CDR3 is TGTGCCAGCAGTGAAGCGCGAGGAACAGGTGGGCATCAGCCCCAGCATTTT. This sequence encodes CASSEARGTGGHQPQHF.

There are a few counts of this clonotype. The genes are TRBV7-8 and TRBJ1-5; D unresolved. Germline V gene lookup returns CDR1 SGHVS and CDR2 FQNEAQ. Trimming shortened V by 5 bases and J by 0 bases, and 11 bases separated the two germline ends. The CDR3 sequence is 15 residues long. The CDR3 here is CASSPIWDSNQPQHF. The CDR3 coding sequence is TGTGCCAGCAGCCCAATTTGGGATAGCAATCAGCCCCAGCATTTT.

This clonotype has a handful of counts. The chain employs TRBV11-2 and TRBJ1-2, with 10 bases identical to TRBD1. This CDR3 spans 15 amino acids. The germline V gene encodes CDR1 SGHAT and CDR2 FQNNGV. The junction had 9 bases not matched to a gene; V was cut back by 7 bases and J by 4 bases. CDR3 protein: CASKPGTGVIYGYTF. In DNA, the CDR3 is TGTGCCAGCAAACCCGGGACAGGGGTTATCTATGGCTACACCTTC.

This clonotype was recorded a few times. The V call is TRBV24-1, the J call TRBJ2-1; D is unresolved. Germline assignment: CDR1 KGHDR and CDR2 SFDVKD. Trimming removed 0 bases at V and 0 bases at J, with 8 bases between. The CDR3 has 16 residues. The CDR3 coding sequence is TGTGCCACCAGTGATTTGCTGGGAAGCTCCTACAATGAGCAGTTCTTC. This codes for CATSDLLGSSYNEQFF.

The J gene is TRBJ2-5, the V gene TRBV7-9; 7 bases match TRBD2. V shed 5 bases and J 0 bases; nucleotides not matched to a gene: 9. The length of the CDR3 is 16 residues. Germline assignment: CDR1 SEHNR and CDR2 FQNEAQ (reference sequence). CDR3 in DNA: TGTGCCAGCAGCGACTCCGGGAGGCGGAACCAAGAGACCCAGTACTTC. It codes for CASSDSGRRNQETQYF.

The chain has TRBV10-3 and TRBJ1-2; D is perhaps TRBD1 (6 bases). Trimming stripped 0 bases from V and 6 bases from J, with 17 bases between. The CDR3 length is 16 residues. Germline V lookup: CDR1 ENHRY, CDR2 SYGVKD. The CDR3 DNA reads as TGTGCCATCAGTGAGTCGACGGCAGGGGAAGATGATGGCTACACCTTC. It encodes CAISESTAGEDDGYTF.

A few counts support this clonotype. The junction differs from germline at one of its ends, possibly a read error. V is TRBV7-7 and J is TRBJ2-2; TRBD1 matches 10 bases. The CDR3 runs to 16 residues. Germline V CDR1 and CDR2: SSHAT, FNYEAQ (reference sequence). The CDR3 DNA is TGTGCTAGCAGCTCCGACAGGGGGCGCGAGTCCGGGGAGCTGTTTTTT. Translation: CASSSDRGRESGELFF.

The chain couples TRBV20-1 to TRBJ1-1; no clear D gene. This CDR3 comprises 14 residues. Germline CDR1 DFQATT, CDR2 SNEGSKA (reference sequence). Trimming removed 4 bases from V and 0 bases from J, with 12 bases in between. The CDR3, as DNA: TGCAGTGCTAAAGACGGCCTTATGAACACTGAAGCTTTCTTT. Protein product: CSAKDGLMNTEAFF.